One and the same sample provided the 27 T cell receptor beta chains below, sequenced in a study of T cell clones after liver transplantation. TCRdb's table, derived via immunoSEQ multiplex PCR, lists solely in-frame clones and lacks some. The data contain around 15,000 clones, about 90% of them singletons. This specimen consisted of CD8+ T cells from blood, obtained before liver transplant. The receptors shown here come from a human donor who received a liver transplant.

CDR3 loop: CASSIAYTYEQYF. For the CDR3, the DNA is TGTGCCAGTAGTATTGCCTACACCTACGAGCAGTACTTC. The V call is TRBV19, the J call TRBJ2-7; D gene ambiguous. This CDR3 contains 13 residues. Germline V gives CDR1 LNHDA, CDR2 SQIVND (reference sequence). Trimming took 3 bases from V and 2 from J, leaving 8 bases between them.

V usage is TRBV5-1 and J usage is TRBJ2-7, with TRBD2 identical over 12 bases. CDR3 size: 16 residues. Germline V CDR1 and CDR2: SGHRS, YFSETQ. With V trimmed by 0 bases and J by 4 bases, 5 bases remained unmatched. This CDR3 is CASSLEGLAGGYEQYF. In DNA form, the CDR3 reads TGCGCCAGCAGCTTGGAGGGCCTAGCGGGAGGGTACGAGCAGTACTTC.

The chain carries TRBV27 and TRBJ1-2; 9 bases match TRBD1. Germline V gene data show CDR1 as MNHEY and CDR2 as SMNVEV (reference sequence). This CDR3 has 13 residues. J was trimmed by 3 bases and V by 5 bases; bases with no gene match: 1. The CDR3 DNA is TGTGCCAGCAGTACAGGGGGCTACTATGGCTACACCTTC. Protein sequence: CASSTGGYYGYTF.

The chain couples TRBV7-3 to TRBJ2-3; no reliable D call. The CDR3 has 15 amino acids. V was shortened by 3 bases and J by 1 base, with 11 bases between the two germline ends. CDR1 and CDR2 (germline): SGHTA, FQGTGA. CDR3 residues: CASSLENSGTDTQYF. For the CDR3, the DNA is TGTGCCAGCAGCTTGGAAAACTCTGGCACAGATACGCAGTATTTT.

This chain uses TRBV27 with TRBJ2-1; D gene uncertain. Trimming cost V 5 bases and J 4 bases, with 18 bases left between them. Germline V gene data show CDR1 as MNHEY and CDR2 as SMNVEV (reference sequence). This CDR3 contains 16 residues. CDR3 coding DNA: TGTGCCAGCAGTCCGACTGTGTCCCAAAGTTACAATGAGCAGTTCTTC. This sequence encodes CASSPTVSQSYNEQFF.

The rearrangement uses TRBV4-3 and TRBJ2-1; TRBD2 matches 8 bases. CDR1 is LGHNA and CDR2 is YSLEER in the germline V gene. Trimming at V came to 1 base and at J to 5 bases, leaving 10 bases not matched to a gene. CDR3 length: 17 amino acids. The CDR3 region has the DNA TGCGCCAGCAGCCAAGGGGAGGTGGTAGCGGGAAACAATGAGCAGTTCTTC. Translating it yields CASSQGEVVAGNNEQFF.

This clone was observed once. The rearrangement joins TRBV30 to TRBJ1-4; 7 nucleotides agree with TRBD1. J lost 4 bases, V lost 2 bases, and 7 bases had no gene match. Germline CDR1 reads GTSNPN; CDR2 reads SVGIG (reference sequence). The CDR3 spans 15 residues. CDR3 sequence reads: CAWSPPDRLNEKLFF. Here the CDR3 DNA reads TGTGCCTGGAGTCCTCCGGACAGGCTTAATGAAAAACTGTTTTTT.

This clone was seen only once. The chain employs TRBV7-6 and TRBJ2-7; D unresolved. The CDR3 is made up of 13 amino acids. From germline, CDR1 is SGHVS and CDR2 FNYEAQ. Trimming pared 0 bases from V and 4 bases from J, leaving 7 bases between. CDR3 sequence reads: CASSLALRYEQYF. The CDR3 DNA follows: TGTGCCAGCAGCTTAGCCCTCCGGTACGAGCAGTACTTC.

The rearrangement joins TRBV10-2 to TRBJ1-5; D is undetermined. Germline CDR1 WSHSY, CDR2 SAAADI. V was cut by 4 bases and J by 2 bases, with 18 bases left in between. The CDR3 contains 17 residues. The CDR3 DNA is TGCGCCAGCAGTGGCAGCCGGGCCGCAGAAGGCAATCAGCCCCAGCATTTT. It specifies CASSGSRAAEGNQPQHF.

This clone was seen more than once but under ten times. DNA for the CDR3: TGCGCCAGCTCCTTTGAGGGCGATCAGCCCCAGCATTTT. Translation: CASSFEGDQPQHF. The chain recombines TRBV5-1 with TRBJ1-5; D is uncertain. CDR3 length: 13 amino acids. Per the germline V gene, CDR1 is SGHRS and CDR2 is YFSETQ. V was shortened by 7 bases and J by 5 bases, with 13 bases between the two germline ends.

The V call is TRBV6-5, the J call TRBJ1-1, with TRBD1 identical over 8 bases. With V trimmed by 2 bases and J by 11 bases, 7 bases remained unmatched. The CDR3 is 13 amino acids. Per germline, CDR1 MNHEY and CDR2 SVGAGI. CDR3 sequence (DNA): TGTGCCAGCAGTTACCAAGTGACAGGGGTGGCTTTCTTT. The encoded protein is CASSYQVTGVAFF.

This clone occurred once. The rearrangement links TRBV9 to TRBJ2-2; the match to TRBD2 covers 10 bases. With 7 bases clipped from V and 5 bases from J, the junction kept 8 bases outside the gene matches. The CDR3 spans 15 residues. The germline V gene encodes CDR1 SGDLS and CDR2 YYNGEE. This CDR3 reads CASGPSGSFTGELFF. The CDR3 nucleotides are TGTGCCAGCGGGCCTAGCGGGAGTTTTACCGGGGAGCTGTTTTTT.

The chain carries TRBV28 and TRBJ2-1; maybe TRBD2 (5 bases). Germline CDR1 is MDHEN and CDR2 is SYDVKM. CDR3 length: 16 amino acids. V lost 5 bases and J 5 bases, leaving 19 bases between the germline ends. CDR3 region: CASSPREASGNNEQFF. The CDR3 nucleotides are TGTGCCAGCAGTCCTCGAGAGGCGTCGGGGAACAATGAGCAGTTCTTC.

This clone was seen a single time. V is TRBV7-9 and J is TRBJ1-2; D remains unclear. V lost 3 bases and J 8 bases, leaving 10 bases between the germline ends. Germline values: CDR1 SEHNR, CDR2 FQNEAQ (reference sequence). This CDR3 has 12 amino acids. The CDR3 region is CASSFLAEGYTF. CDR3 nucleotides: TGTGCCAGCAGCTTCCTAGCAGAAGGCTACACCTTC.

This rearrangement joins TRBV2 to TRBJ2-7; 7 nucleotides line up with TRBD1. Germline loops: CDR1 SNHLY, CDR2 FYNNEI. This CDR3 comprises 15 residues. Trimming removed 2 bases from V and 3 bases from J; junction bases left unmatched: 7. CDR3 protein: CASSESIDRDYEQYF. DNA for the CDR3: TGTGCCAGCAGTGAATCGATTGACAGGGACTACGAGCAGTACTTC.

The chain couples TRBV9 to TRBJ2-3; 7 positions agree with TRBD1. Looked up from germline, CDR1 is SGDLS and CDR2 is YYNGEE. V shed 4 bases, J shed 3 bases, and the junction held 8 bases outside the gene matches. The CDR3 consists of 15 residues. CDR3 DNA sequence: TGTGCCAGCAGCCCATCCGGGACAGCAACAGATACGCAGTATTTT. Its protein product is CASSPSGTATDTQYF.

The chain employs TRBV19 and TRBJ2-1, with 8 bases lining up with TRBD2. The CDR3 runs to 15 residues. Looked up from germline, CDR1 is LNHDA and CDR2 is SQIVND (reference sequence). Unmatched junction bases numbered 7, after V lost 3 bases and J lost 6 bases. The CDR3 DNA is TGTGCCAGTAGTATTACCCCCGGGAGGGCCAATGAGCAGTTCTTC. Translation gives CASSITPGRANEQFF.

The rearrangement uses TRBV7-9 and TRBJ2-3; 12 bases are shared with TRBD1. V lost 5 bases to trimming and J lost 2 bases; unmatched junction nucleotides: 14. Germline CDR1 is SEHNR and CDR2 is FQNEAQ (reference sequence). The CDR3 loop spans 19 amino acids. The CDR3 bases are TGTGCCAGCAGCCTATTGGAGGGACAGGGGGCAAGATACACAGATACGCAGTATTTT. Translated: CASSLLEGQGARYTDTQYF.

The chain links TRBV4-3 to TRBJ2-1, with 7 bases aligning to TRBD1. The CDR3 is 15 residues long. After removal of 4 bases from V and 2 bases from J, the junction contained 5 bases not matched to a gene. Germline loops: CDR1 LGHNA, CDR2 YSLEER. The CDR3 sequence: CASSLRGRPYNEQFF. The CDR3 nucleotides are TGCGCCAGCAGCCTGAGGGGGCGACCCTACAATGAGCAGTTCTTC.

J is TRBJ2-6 and V is TRBV28, with 8 bases lining up with TRBD1. CDR3 size: 16 residues. V lost 4 bases and J lost 3; bases outside the gene matches: 5. The germline CDR1 and CDR2 sequences are MDHEN and SYDVKM. CDR3 sequence reads: CASSWVRGRGANVLTF. Written as DNA, the CDR3 is TGTGCCAGCAGTTGGGTCAGGGGGCGTGGGGCCAACGTCCTGACTTTC.

The gene calls are TRBV5-8 and TRBJ2-4; TRBD2 aligns across 7 bases. The CDR3 consists of 13 residues. The trim removed 5 bases at V and 8 bases at J, leaving 7 bases unmatched. Germline CDR1 SGHTS, CDR2 YDEGEE. DNA for the CDR3: TGTGCCAGCAGAAATCTAGCGGAGGACATTCAGTACTTC. Protein sequence: CASRNLAEDIQYF.

This chain links TRBV29-1 with TRBJ2-7, with 8 bases aligning to TRBD2. With 3 bases clipped from V and 3 bases from J, the junction kept 10 bases outside the gene matches. The CDR3 has 15 amino acids. Germline CDR1 reads SQVTM; CDR2 reads ANQGSEA. Here the CDR3 reads CSVDGLLAGHYEQYF. CDR3 DNA sequence: TGCAGCGTTGACGGTTTGCTAGCGGGCCACTACGAGCAGTACTTC.

This chain connects TRBV28 to TRBJ1-3, with unresolved D. Looked up from germline, CDR1 is MDHEN and CDR2 is SYDVKM. This CDR3 spans 13 amino acids. The ends were cut back, 5 bases at V and 1 base at J, with 6 bases in the middle. CDR3 nucleotide sequence: TGTGCCAGCAGTCCGACATCTGGAAACACCATATATTTT. This sequence encodes CASSPTSGNTIYF.

The rearrangement links TRBV4-1 to TRBJ2-5; no clear D. The CDR3 contains 12 residues. The germline gives CDR1 MGHRA, CDR2 YSYEKL. V dropped 0 bases and J dropped 5 bases, with 4 bases sitting between them. DNA for the CDR3: TGCGCCAGCAGCCAAGATGTGGAGACCCAGTACTTC. This encodes CASSQDVETQYF.

This clone is a singleton in its sample. The chain is built from TRBV19 and TRBJ2-7, with 8 bases matching TRBD2. Germline CDR1 and CDR2: LNHDA and SQIVND (reference sequence). The V gene end was trimmed by 3 bases and the J gene end by 4 bases; junction bases not matched to a gene: 8. This CDR3 has 15 amino acids. The CDR3 is CASSIGAGGIYEQYF. The CDR3 nucleotides are TGTGCCAGTAGTATTGGGGCGGGAGGAATTTACGAGCAGTACTTC.

This clone was detected once. This chain connects TRBV7-3 to TRBJ2-5; D remains unclear. The CDR3 covers 16 residues. V was pared by 2 bases and J by 3 bases, with 16 bases between. Germline values: CDR1 SGHTA, CDR2 FQGTGA. CDR3: CASSLLGIEPEETQYF. For the CDR3, the DNA is TGTGCCAGCAGCTTACTAGGGATTGAGCCGGAAGAGACCCAGTACTTC.

The chain has TRBV9 and TRBJ2-3; the D is unclear. Germline V gives CDR1 SGDLS, CDR2 YYNGEE. The CDR3 extends over 10 amino acids. V was shortened by 3 bases and J by 9 bases, with 5 bases between the two germline ends. The CDR3 region has the DNA TGTGCCAGCAGCGGACGAACGCAGTATTTT. Translation: CASSGRTQYF.